This is a list of T cell receptor beta chains from one sample in a study of cytomegalovirus exposure and HLA in healthy donors. TCRdb's copy holds only in-frame clones and misses some; the assay was immunoSEQ multiplex PCR. In the table there are 150,000 to 200,000 clones, 79% of which are singletons. The sample was PBMCs. The source is a man aged 40-50 years in good health and CMV-seronegative. The conserved cysteine and the conserved F or W are not part of the CDR3 here.

v_gene	CDR3aa
TRBV2	ASSRTGNTGELF
TRBV7-9	SSSSPVQETQY
TRBV7-2	ASSSQGGGNTIY
TRBV7-2	ASSLDLLRGPEQY
TRBV28	ASSLDRADTIY
TRBV28	AVQSLGADQETQY
TRBV29-1	SVSGTGYGYT
TRBV6-1	ASSEAGFSGANVLT
TRBV11-2	ASSPPGLAGTGELF
TRBV6-1	ASSEARGTSASTDTQY
TRBV7-6	ASSPAGAGILQETQY
TRBV7-6	ASSSDWRAYGYT
TRBV28	ASRGQGGNSQY
TRBV6-6	ASGPRAQY
TRBV5-4	ASSPTSGLGEQF
TRBV5-4	ASERRGSGNTIY
TRBV6-1	ASRAAGIINNEQF
TRBV4-1	AKPHSTGTGDTEAF
TRBV5-1	ASGGGGGTDTQY
TRBV19	ASTTSGRGGGELF
TRBV19	ASSIGAGEETQY
TRBV6-8	ASSYPGTGTDTQY
TRBV7-9	ASRSQPGPAGTDTQY
TRBV29-1	SVEPGLTDTQY
TRBV4-1	ASSPGDRTYGYT
TRBV6-5	ASGARREGTSPLH
TRBV28	ASSLSVGRRTDTQY
TRBV11-2	ASSFLAESTDTQY
TRBV5-1	ASSLGTGAYEQY
TRBV5-1	ASSLTSGKNEQF
TRBV5-1	ASSFSGALVETQY
TRBV14	ASSPTETYEQY
TRBV28	ASSSLENEQY
TRBV9	ASSQGTGPRSGNTIY
TRBV6-1	ASSEGTAGANVLT
TRBV11-2	ASSLRVLASGTYNEQF
TRBV5-1	ASSLPGGNEQY
TRBV19	ATCPGRGGKGYTEAF
TRBV18	ASSPRDRVSETQY
TRBV30	AWRRTGAESGANGLT
TRBV29-1	SVAGTESTDTQY
TRBV19	ASSAASASYNEQF
TRBV10-1	ASSEFTPLGQGTYEQY
TRBV14	ASSQSAGGIQY
TRBV5-4	ASSSFRTGKDGNTIY
TRBV6-5	ASSYSRSGFDEQY
TRBV5-1	ASSLGGHNSGNTIY